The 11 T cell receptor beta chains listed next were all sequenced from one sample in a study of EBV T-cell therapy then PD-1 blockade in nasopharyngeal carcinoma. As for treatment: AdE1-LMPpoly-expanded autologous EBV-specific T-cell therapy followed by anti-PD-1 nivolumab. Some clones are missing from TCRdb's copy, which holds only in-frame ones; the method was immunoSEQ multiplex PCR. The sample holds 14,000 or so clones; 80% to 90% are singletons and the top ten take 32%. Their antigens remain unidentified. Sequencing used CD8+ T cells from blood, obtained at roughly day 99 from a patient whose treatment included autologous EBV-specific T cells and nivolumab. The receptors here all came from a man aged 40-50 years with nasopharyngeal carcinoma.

CDR3 sequence reads: CASSYSKSQPQHF. The CDR3 DNA reads as TGTGCCAGCAGTTACTCGAAGAGTCAGCCCCAGCATTTT. This chain links TRBV6-5 with TRBJ1-5; D is undetermined. The CDR3 spans 13 residues. With 0 bases removed from V and 6 bases from J, the gap between germline ends came to 6 bases. The germline CDR1 and CDR2 sequences are MNHEY and SVGAGI.

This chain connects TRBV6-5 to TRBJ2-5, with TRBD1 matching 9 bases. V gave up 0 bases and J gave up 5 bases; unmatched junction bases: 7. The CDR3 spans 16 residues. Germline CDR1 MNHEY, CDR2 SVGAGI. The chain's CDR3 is CASSYSLGQGGETQYF. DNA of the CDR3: TGTGCCAGCAGTTACTCCTTGGGACAGGGAGGGGAGACCCAGTACTTC.

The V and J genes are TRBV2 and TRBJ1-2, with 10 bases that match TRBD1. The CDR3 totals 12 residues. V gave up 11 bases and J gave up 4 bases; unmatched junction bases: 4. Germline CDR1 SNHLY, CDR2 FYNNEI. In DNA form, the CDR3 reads TGTGCCGGACAGGGGGAGGTCTATGGCTACACCTTC. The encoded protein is CAGQGEVYGYTF. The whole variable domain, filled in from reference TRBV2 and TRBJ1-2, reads EPEVTQTPSHQVTQMGQEVILRCVPISNHLYFYWYRQILGQKVEFLVSFYNNEISEKSEIFDDQFSVERPDGSNFTLKIRSTKLEDSAMYFCAGQGEVYGYTFGSGTRLTVV.

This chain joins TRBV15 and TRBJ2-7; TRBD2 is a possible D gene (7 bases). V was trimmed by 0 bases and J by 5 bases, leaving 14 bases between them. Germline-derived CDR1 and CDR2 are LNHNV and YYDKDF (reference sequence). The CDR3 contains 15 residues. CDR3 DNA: TGTGCCACCAGCAGAGAACCGGGGGGCGCGGACGAGCAGTACTTC. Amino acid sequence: CATSREPGGADEQYF.

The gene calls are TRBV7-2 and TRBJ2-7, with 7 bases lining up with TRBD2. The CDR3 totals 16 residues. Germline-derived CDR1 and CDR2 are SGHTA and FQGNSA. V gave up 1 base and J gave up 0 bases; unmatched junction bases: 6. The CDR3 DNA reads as TGTGCCAGCAGCTTAGAAGTGGCGGGGGACTCCTACGAGCAGTACTTC. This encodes CASSLEVAGDSYEQYF.

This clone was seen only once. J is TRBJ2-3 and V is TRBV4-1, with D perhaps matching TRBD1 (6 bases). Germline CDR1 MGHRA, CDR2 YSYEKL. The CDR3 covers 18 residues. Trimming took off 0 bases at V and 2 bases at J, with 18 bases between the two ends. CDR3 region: CASSQDEGHRRTTDTQYF. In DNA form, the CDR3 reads TGCGCCAGCAGCCAAGATGAGGGACACCGCAGGACCACAGATACGCAGTATTTT.

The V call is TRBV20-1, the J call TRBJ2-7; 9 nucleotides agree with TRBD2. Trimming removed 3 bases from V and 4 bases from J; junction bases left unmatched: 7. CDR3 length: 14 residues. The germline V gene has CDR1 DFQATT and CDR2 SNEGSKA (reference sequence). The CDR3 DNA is TGCAGTGCTAGTTTAGCGGGGGACTTTTACGAGCAGTACTTC. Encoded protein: CSASLAGDFYEQYF.

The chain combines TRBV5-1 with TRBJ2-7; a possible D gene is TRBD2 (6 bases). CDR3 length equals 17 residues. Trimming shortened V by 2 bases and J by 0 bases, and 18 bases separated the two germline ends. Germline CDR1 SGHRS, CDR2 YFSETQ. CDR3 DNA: TGCGCCAGCAGCTTCGGACGGCAGGGAGGCTACTCCTACGAGCAGTACTTC. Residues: CASSFGRQGGYSYEQYF.

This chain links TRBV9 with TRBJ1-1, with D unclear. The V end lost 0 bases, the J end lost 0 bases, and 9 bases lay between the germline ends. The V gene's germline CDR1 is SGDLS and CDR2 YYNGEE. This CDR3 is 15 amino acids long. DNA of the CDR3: TGTGCCAGCAGCGTAGCGGGGTCGATGAACACTGAAGCTTTCTTT. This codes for CASSVAGSMNTEAFF.

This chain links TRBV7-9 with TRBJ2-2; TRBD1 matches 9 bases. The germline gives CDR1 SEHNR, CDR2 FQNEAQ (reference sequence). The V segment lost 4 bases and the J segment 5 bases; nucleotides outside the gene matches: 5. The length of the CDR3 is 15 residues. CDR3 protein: CASSYGDRDTGELFF. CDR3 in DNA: TGTGCCAGCAGCTACGGGGACAGGGATACCGGGGAGCTGTTTTTT.

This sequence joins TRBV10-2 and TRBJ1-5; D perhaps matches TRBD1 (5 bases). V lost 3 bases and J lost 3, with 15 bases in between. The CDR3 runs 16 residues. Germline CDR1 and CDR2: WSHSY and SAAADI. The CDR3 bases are TGCGCCAGCAGTGAAGTATGGGGGGGTCTCAATCAGCCCCAGCATTTT. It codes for CASSEVWGGLNQPQHF.